This record looks at one T cell receptor beta chain sequence and its context. This specimen belongs to a study of blood T cell repertoires in COVID-19. The wider study: Donors in the United States, Italy and Spain gave samples during acute or convalescent COVID-19. T cells, B-cell-depleted T cells, or PBMCs provided the cDNA or gDNA that served as material.

CDR1 and CDR2 from the germline V gene are LGHDT and YNNKEL (reference sequence). With 0 bases clipped from V and 9 bases from J, the junction kept 8 bases outside the gene matches. CDR3 length: 15 amino acids. How the authors handled the data: Reference gene primer amplification yielded estimated nucleated cell counts. Sequencing used immunoSEQ multiplex PCR; TCRdb keeps in-frame clones, though not all of them. Clonal size and the V and J genes are those of that table, whereas D and trimming came from the DNA. In the table there are about 140,000 clones, about 88% of which are singletons. Source material: peripheral blood. This sequence was found in a human donor in a cohort sampled during active COVID-19. This rearrangement joins TRBV3-1 (or the pseudogene TRBV3-2) to TRBJ2-7; 10 nucleotides match TRBD2. The CDR3 DNA sequence: TGTGCCAGCAGCCAAGATCTTGGACTAGCGGAAGGGCAGTACTTC. This translates into CASSQDLGLAEGQYF.